This passage covers 3 T cell receptor beta chains from one sample sequenced in a study of OX40 agonist ivuxolimab in advanced cancers. TCRdb keeps only in-frame clones here, not all; method: immunoSEQ multiplex PCR. The sample lists under 55,000 clones; 85% to 95% were seen once. The sequencing here drew on CD4+ or CD8+ T cells sorted from blood, taken in a trial of the OX40 agonist ivuxolimab. These receptors originate from an adult with an advanced solid tumor such as melanoma, head and neck, liver or kidney cancer.

The chain combines TRBV7-6 with TRBJ1-2; D remains unclear. CDR3 size: 13 residues. Per the germline V gene, CDR1 is SGHVS and CDR2 is FNYEAQ. The ends were cut back, 2 bases at V and 8 bases at J, with 12 bases in the middle. DNA of the CDR3: TGTGCCAGCAGCTTAAGCAGCCTCGGAGGCTACACCTTC. It specifies CASSLSSLGGYTF.

The rearrangement links TRBV7-3 to TRBJ2-2; TRBD2 agrees at 12 bases. This CDR3 spans 16 amino acids. Trimming cost V 4 bases and J 6 bases; bases outside gene matches: 6. Germline V gives CDR1 SGHTA, CDR2 FQGTGA. In nucleotides, the CDR3 is TGTGCCAGCAGCTCGACTAGCGGGAGACGGGCCGGGGAGCTGTTTTTT. This encodes CASSSTSGRRAGELFF.

The chain has TRBV13 and TRBJ2-3, with 7 bases identical to TRBD2. Germline CDR1 and CDR2: PRHDT and FYEKMQ (reference sequence). V gave up 5 bases and J gave up 7 bases; unmatched junction bases: 15. CDR3 length: 16 amino acids. CDR3 residues: CASSTSSGTNLNTQYF. CDR3 coding DNA: TGTGCCAGCAGCACCTCTAGCGGCACAAACCTTAATACGCAGTATTTT.